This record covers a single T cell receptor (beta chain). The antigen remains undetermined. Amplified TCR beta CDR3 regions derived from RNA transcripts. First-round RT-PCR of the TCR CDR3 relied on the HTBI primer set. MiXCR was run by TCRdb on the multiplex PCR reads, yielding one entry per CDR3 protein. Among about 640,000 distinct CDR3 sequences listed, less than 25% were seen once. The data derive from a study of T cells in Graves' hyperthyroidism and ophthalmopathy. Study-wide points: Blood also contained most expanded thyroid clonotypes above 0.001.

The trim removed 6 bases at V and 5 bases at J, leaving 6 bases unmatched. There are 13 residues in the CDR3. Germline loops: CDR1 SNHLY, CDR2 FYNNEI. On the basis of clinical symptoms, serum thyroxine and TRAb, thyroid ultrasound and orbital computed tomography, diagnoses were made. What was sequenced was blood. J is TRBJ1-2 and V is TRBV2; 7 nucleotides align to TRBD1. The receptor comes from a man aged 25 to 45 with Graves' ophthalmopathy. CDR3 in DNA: TGTGCCAGCAGGGAGGGGGCGGATTATGGCTACACCTTC. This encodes CASREGADYGYTF.